The 10 T cell receptor beta chains reported below all come from one sample, sequenced in a study of glioma-infiltrating T cells after dendritic cell vaccination. The time point is: after dendritic cell vaccination, including at tumor progression/relapse. Clones were read by immunoSEQ multiplex PCR, and TCRdb kept only the in-frame ones, dropping some. The sample records approximately 85,000 clones, about 85% being singletons. Here the sequenced sample was blood, taken after dendritic cell vaccination. Receptors were obtained from a human donor with glioblastoma.

The J gene is TRBJ2-2, the V gene TRBV28; TRBD2 agrees at 7 bases. With V trimmed by 2 bases and J by 6 bases, 6 bases remained unmatched. Germline CDR1 is MDHEN and CDR2 is SYDVKM. The CDR3 has 15 amino acids. The CDR3 sequence: CASSLGSGNAGELFF. The CDR3 nucleotides are TGTGCCAGCAGTTTAGGGAGCGGGAATGCCGGGGAGCTGTTTTTT.

The chain joins TRBV29-1 to TRBJ2-5, with 10 bases aligning to TRBD1. J was trimmed by 4 bases and V by 3 bases; bases with no gene match: 8. Per the germline V gene, CDR1 is SQVTM and CDR2 is ANQGSEA. The CDR3 is 15 residues long. The DNA for the CDR3 is TGCAGCGTTGAGCCCGGACAGGGGGAGGGAGAGACCCAGTACTTC. Translated: CSVEPGQGEGETQYF.

V and J are TRBV5-8 and TRBJ2-1, with 8 bases matching TRBD1. Germline V gene sequence: CDR1 SGHTS, CDR2 YDEGEE. The CDR3 extends over 16 amino acids. The trim removed 4 bases at V and 4 bases at J, leaving 10 bases unmatched. In DNA form, the CDR3 reads TGTGCCAGCAGCCCGGTAATGGGACAGGCTTACAATGAGCAGTTCTTC. Protein product: CASSPVMGQAYNEQFF. Variable domain in full (rest from reference TRBV5-8 and TRBJ2-1): EAGVTQSPTHLIKTRGQQATLRCSPISGHTSVYWYQQALGLGLQFLLWYDEGEERNRGNFPPRFSGRQFPNYSSELNVNALELEDSALYLCASSPVMGQAYNEQFFGPGTRLTVL.

This clone was recorded a few times. V usage is TRBV27 and J usage is TRBJ1-2; 8 bases map to TRBD1. The CDR3 has 13 residues. Germline lookup yields CDR1 MNHEY and CDR2 SMNVEV (reference sequence). The ends lost 6 bases at V and 7 bases at J; junction bases unmatched: 7. The CDR3 bases are TGTGCCAGCAGGTTTCAGGGGGCCAGTGGCTACACCTTC. This gives the protein CASRFQGASGYTF.

The chain links TRBV7-9 to TRBJ2-7, with TRBD2 matching over 11 bases. The CDR3 runs to 15 residues. V lost 4 bases, J lost 4 bases, and 6 bases stayed unmatched. The germline V gene encodes CDR1 SEHNR and CDR2 FQNEAQ (reference sequence). In DNA form, the CDR3 reads TGTGCCAGCAGCTCACTAGCGGGAGCTAAGTACGAGCAGTACTTC. Translated: CASSSLAGAKYEQYF.

The chain uses TRBV2 and TRBJ2-3, with 7 positions matching TRBD2. The J segment lost 1 base and the V segment lost 9 bases, leaving 7 bases of the junction unmatched. The V gene's germline CDR1 is SNHLY and CDR2 FYNNEI. The CDR3 is 14 amino acids. The CDR3 reads CASILARRTDTQYF. The CDR3 region has the DNA TGTGCCAGTATACTAGCGCGCCGCACAGATACGCAGTATTTT.

V is TRBV27 and J is TRBJ2-5; TRBD1 might be the D (6 bases). The CDR3 sequence is 14 residues long. CDR1 and CDR2 from the germline V gene are MNHEY and SMNVEV (reference sequence). Deletions cut 6 bases from V and 5 bases from J, with 16 bases between. CDR3: CASSRTARGETQYF. The CDR3 DNA sequence: TGTGCCAGCAGCCGAACCGCAAGGGGGGAGACCCAGTACTTC.

Notes on this clone: The junction differs from germline at one of its ends, possibly a read error. The gene calls are TRBV14 and TRBJ2-5; D might be TRBD1 (5 bases). Germline-derived CDR1 and CDR2 are SGHDN and FVKESK. This CDR3 is built from 13 residues. This chain's CDR3 is CASSQGRAETQYF. For the CDR3, the DNA is TGTGCCAGTAGCCAAGGCAGGGCAGAGACCCAGTACTTC.

The gene calls are TRBV11-3 and TRBJ2-2, with 9 bases that match TRBD2. Per germline, CDR1 SGHNT and CDR2 YENEEA. The CDR3 has 16 amino acids. Trimming cost V 3 bases and J 2 bases; bases outside gene matches: 4. CDR3 sequence (DNA): TGTGCCAGCAGCTTGGTTAGCGGGAGCAACACCGGGGAGCTGTTTTTT. Encoded protein: CASSLVSGSNTGELFF. Complete variable domain (other parts from reference TRBV11-3 and TRBJ2-2): EAGVVQSPRYKIIEKKQPVAFWCNPISGHNTLYWYLQNLGQGPELLIRYENEEAVDDSQLPKDRFSAERLKGVDSTLKIQPAELGDSAVYLCASSLVSGSNTGELFFGEGSRLTVL.

The chain combines TRBV5-1 with TRBJ2-2, with TRBD1 identical over 12 bases. CDR1 SGHRS and CDR2 YFSETQ come from the germline V gene. With V trimmed by 4 bases and J by 3 bases, 16 bases remained unmatched. This CDR3 has 20 residues. CDR3: CASSLPTGTGGTRDTGELFF. The CDR3 DNA reads as TGCGCCAGCAGCCTACCAACCGGGACAGGGGGCACCCGGGACACCGGGGAGCTGTTTTTT.